The rows below give T cell receptor beta chains drawn from one sample of a study of control samples from healthy donors and cancer patients. The protocol was immunoSEQ multiplex PCR, while the TCRdb copy is restricted to in-frame clones and leaves out a portion. The table records some 150,000 clones, 91% of them present only once. Sequenced material: blood. The receptors come from a woman aged 25 to 39 in good health. CDR3s include the opening cysteine and the closing phenylalanine or tryptophan. The order of the fields is J gene, clone size, V gene, D gene, CDR3 protein, CDR3 DNA. The D gene is left open where the match is weak. The size of a clone is reported for some rows only, either as once, few or many, or as a class for expanded clones.

J gene: TRBJ1-5; clone size: NA; V gene: TRBV7-9; D gene: NA; CDR3 protein: CASSLNDNQPQHF; CDR3 DNA: TGTGCCAGCAGCCTTAACGACAATCAGCCCCAGCATTTT
J gene: TRBJ2-3; clone size: NA; V gene: TRBV28; D gene: TRBD2; CDR3 protein: CASREAGLAGLDTQYF; CDR3 DNA: TGTGCCAGCCGCGAAGCCGGACTAGCGGGATTAGATACGCAGTATTTT
J gene: TRBJ2-6; clone size: once; V gene: TRBV6-5; D gene: NA; CDR3 protein: CASSLLSGANVLTF; CDR3 DNA: TGTGCCAGCAGCCTCCTATCAGGGGCCAACGTCCTGACTTTC
J gene: TRBJ2-3; clone size: NA; V gene: TRBV6-4; D gene: TRBD2; CDR3 protein: CASSDGTSGTDTQYF; CDR3 DNA: TGTGCCAGCAGTGACGGGACTAGCGGGACAGATACGCAGTATTTT
J gene: TRBJ1-3; clone size: NA; V gene: TRBV6-5; D gene: NA; CDR3 protein: CASSYRGSTGNTIYF; CDR3 DNA: TGTGCCAGCAGTTACAGGGGTTCTACTGGAAACACCATATATTTT
J gene: TRBJ1-1; clone size: NA; V gene: TRBV6-5; D gene: TRBD1; CDR3 protein: CASSRGQGNTEAFF; CDR3 DNA: TGTGCCAGCAGCAGGGGGCAGGGGAACACTGAAGCTTTCTTT
J gene: TRBJ1-4; clone size: NA; V gene: TRBV25-1; D gene: TRBD1; CDR3 protein: CASSESGTDEKLFF; CDR3 DNA: TGTGCCAGCAGTGAATCCGGGACAGACGAAAAACTGTTTTTT
J gene: TRBJ2-5; clone size: NA; V gene: TRBV3-1/TRBV3-2; D gene: NA; CDR3 protein: CASSQVVVGETQYF; CDR3 DNA: TGTGCCAGCAGCCAAGTTGTGGTAGGAGAGACCCAGTACTTC
J gene: TRBJ2-7; clone size: NA; V gene: TRBV6-2/TRBV6-3; D gene: TRBD2; CDR3 protein: CASSYGSSGSHEQYF; CDR3 DNA: TGTGCCAGCAGTTACGGGTCTAGCGGGAGTCACGAGCAGTACTTC
J gene: TRBJ2-2; clone size: NA; V gene: TRBV20-1; D gene: TRBD1; CDR3 protein: CSASGTGVTGELFF; CDR3 DNA: TGCAGTGCTAGTGGGACAGGGGTCACCGGGGAGCTGTTTTTT
J gene: TRBJ1-2; clone size: NA; V gene: TRBV3-1/TRBV3-2; D gene: TRBD1; CDR3 protein: CASSEGAYYGYTF; CDR3 DNA: TGTGCCAGCAGCGAGGGGGCTTACTATGGCTACACCTTC
J gene: TRBJ2-7; clone size: NA; V gene: TRBV29-1; D gene: TRBD1; CDR3 protein: CSVRDRAHEQYF; CDR3 DNA: TGCAGCGTCCGGGACAGGGCCCACGAGCAGTACTTC
J gene: TRBJ2-7; clone size: NA; V gene: TRBV30; D gene: NA; CDR3 protein: CAWSATGYEQYF; CDR3 DNA: TGTGCCTGGAGTGCTACAGGCTACGAGCAGTACTTC
J gene: TRBJ2-1; clone size: NA; V gene: TRBV9; D gene: TRBD2; CDR3 protein: CASSVGGTRGYNEQFF; CDR3 DNA: TGTGCCAGCAGCGTAGGGGGGACTAGGGGATACAATGAGCAGTTCTTC
J gene: TRBJ1-2; clone size: NA; V gene: TRBV5-1; D gene: NA; CDR3 protein: CASSLGQLGGYTF; CDR3 DNA: TGCGCCAGCAGCTTGGGACAGCTCGGGGGCTACACCTTC
J gene: TRBJ2-5; clone size: NA; V gene: TRBV28; D gene: TRBD2; CDR3 protein: CASSLGGSPETQYF; CDR3 DNA: TGTGCCAGCAGTTTGGGCGGGAGCCCAGAGACCCAGTACTTC
J gene: TRBJ2-7; clone size: NA; V gene: TRBV19; D gene: TRBD1; CDR3 protein: CASSRDRGGSEQYF; CDR3 DNA: TGTGCCAGTAGTCGAGACAGGGGTGGCAGCGAGCAGTACTTC
J gene: TRBJ2-5; clone size: once; V gene: TRBV2; D gene: TRBD2; CDR3 protein: CASRLAGARGETQYF; CDR3 DNA: TGTGCCAGCAGATTAGCGGGAGCTCGGGGGGAGACCCAGTACTTC
J gene: TRBJ1-1; clone size: NA; V gene: TRBV7-9; D gene: NA; CDR3 protein: CASSLGGGRTEAFF; CDR3 DNA: TGTGCCAGCAGCTTAGGAGGGGGGCGCACTGAAGCTTTCTTT
J gene: TRBJ2-7; clone size: NA; V gene: TRBV28; D gene: TRBD2; CDR3 protein: CASSFSKREGGHEQYF; CDR3 DNA: TGTGCCAGCAGTTTTTCAAAGCGGGAGGGAGGCCACGAGCAGTACTTC
J gene: TRBJ2-2; clone size: NA; V gene: TRBV7-3; D gene: NA; CDR3 protein: CASSGSSGPNTGELFF; CDR3 DNA: TGTGCCAGCAGCGGATCCAGCGGACCGAACACCGGGGAGCTGTTTTTT
J gene: TRBJ2-2; clone size: NA; V gene: TRBV28; D gene: TRBD1; CDR3 protein: CASSLRGGGTGELFF; CDR3 DNA: TGTGCCAGCAGTTTAAGAGGGGGCGGCACCGGGGAGCTGTTTTTT
J gene: TRBJ2-5; clone size: once; V gene: TRBV3-1/TRBV3-2; D gene: TRBD2; CDR3 protein: CASLLAGGQETQYF; CDR3 DNA: TGTGCCAGCCTACTAGCGGGGGGGCAAGAGACCCAGTACTTC
J gene: TRBJ1-6; clone size: NA; V gene: TRBV7-8; D gene: NA; CDR3 protein: CASSPTLYNSPLHF; CDR3 DNA: TGTGCCAGCAGCCCGACGTTATATAATTCACCCCTCCACTTT
J gene: TRBJ2-1; clone size: NA; V gene: TRBV6-4; D gene: TRBD2; CDR3 protein: CASRPLAGENNEQFF; CDR3 DNA: TGTGCCAGCAGACCCCTAGCGGGAGAGAACAATGAGCAGTTCTTC
J gene: TRBJ1-3; clone size: NA; V gene: TRBV7-3; D gene: NA; CDR3 protein: CASSPWGSSGNTIYF; CDR3 DNA: TGTGCCAGCAGCCCTTGGGGGAGCTCTGGAAACACCATATATTTT
J gene: TRBJ1-3; clone size: NA; V gene: TRBV19; D gene: NA; CDR3 protein: CASSKGVFSGNTIYF; CDR3 DNA: TGTGCCAGTAGTAAAGGGGTCTTCTCTGGAAACACCATATATTTT
J gene: TRBJ1-5; clone size: NA; V gene: TRBV6-5; D gene: NA; CDR3 protein: CASKWDSNQPQHF; CDR3 DNA: TGTGCCAGCAAGTGGGATAGCAATCAGCCCCAGCATTTT
J gene: TRBJ1-1; clone size: NA; V gene: TRBV2; D gene: NA; CDR3 protein: CASRNDRTNTEAFF; CDR3 DNA: TGTGCCAGCAGGAATGACAGGACGAACACTGAAGCTTTCTTT
J gene: TRBJ1-2; clone size: NA; V gene: TRBV28; D gene: NA; CDR3 protein: CASSLKAAYGYTF; CDR3 DNA: TGTGCCAGCAGTTTAAAGGCGGCCTATGGCTACACCTTC
J gene: TRBJ2-3; clone size: NA; V gene: TRBV27; D gene: TRBD2; CDR3 protein: CASSSGTSGGRRTQYF; CDR3 DNA: TGTGCCAGCAGTTCCGGGACTAGCGGGGGGAGAAGGACGCAGTATTTT
J gene: TRBJ2-7; clone size: NA; V gene: TRBV7-3; D gene: TRBD2; CDR3 protein: CASSLAGVHSYEQYF; CDR3 DNA: TGTGCCAGCAGCTTAGCGGGAGTACACTCCTACGAGCAGTACTTC
J gene: TRBJ2-1; clone size: NA; V gene: TRBV27; D gene: TRBD2; CDR3 protein: CASSLFSGRVNEQFF; CDR3 DNA: TGTGCCAGCAGTTTATTTAGCGGGAGGGTCAATGAGCAGTTCTTC
J gene: TRBJ1-1; clone size: few; V gene: TRBV19; D gene: NA; CDR3 protein: CASSMGLMNTEAFF; CDR3 DNA: TGTGCCAGTAGTATGGGTTTAATGAACACTGAAGCTTTCTTT
J gene: TRBJ1-2; clone size: NA; V gene: TRBV6-5; D gene: TRBD1; CDR3 protein: CASSYSTGGYGYTF; CDR3 DNA: TGTGCCAGCAGTTACTCGACAGGGGGGTATGGCTACACCTTC
J gene: TRBJ2-3; clone size: NA; V gene: TRBV28; D gene: TRBD1; CDR3 protein: CASSGDRGTDTQYF; CDR3 DNA: TGTGCCAGCAGTGGGGACAGGGGGACAGATACGCAGTATTTT
J gene: TRBJ1-5; clone size: few; V gene: TRBV30; D gene: TRBD1; CDR3 protein: CAWSGRGQGLLQPQHF; CDR3 DNA: TGTGCCTGGAGTGGTAGGGGACAGGGGCTTCTTCAGCCCCAGCATTTT
J gene: TRBJ2-5; clone size: NA; V gene: TRBV7-8; D gene: TRBD2; CDR3 protein: CASSLGLSGRQETQYF; CDR3 DNA: TGTGCCAGCAGCTTAGGTCTTAGCGGGAGACAAGAGACCCAGTACTTC
J gene: TRBJ1-5; clone size: NA; V gene: TRBV28; D gene: NA; CDR3 protein: CASSPGTGGQPQHF; CDR3 DNA: TGTGCCAGCAGTCCCGGGACGGGAGGTCAGCCCCAGCATTTT
J gene: TRBJ1-5; clone size: NA; V gene: TRBV10-2; D gene: TRBD1; CDR3 protein: CASSRTGSNQPQHF; CDR3 DNA: TGCGCCAGCAGCCGGACAGGCAGCAATCAGCCCCAGCATTTT
J gene: TRBJ1-5; clone size: NA; V gene: TRBV6-5; D gene: TRBD1; CDR3 protein: CASRGTGGNNQPQHF; CDR3 DNA: TGTGCCAGCAGGGGGACAGGGGGCAACAATCAGCCCCAGCATTTT
J gene: TRBJ1-2; clone size: NA; V gene: TRBV19; D gene: TRBD1; CDR3 protein: CASRGQGLFGYTF; CDR3 DNA: TGTGCCAGTAGAGGACAGGGGCTCTTCGGCTACACCTTC
J gene: TRBJ2-1; clone size: NA; V gene: TRBV7-3; D gene: NA; CDR3 protein: CASSLAASSYNEQFF; CDR3 DNA: TGTGCCAGCAGCTTAGCGGCCAGCTCCTACAATGAGCAGTTCTTC
J gene: TRBJ1-2; clone size: once; V gene: TRBV11-2; D gene: NA; CDR3 protein: CASSLAYRVDGYTF; CDR3 DNA: TGTGCCAGCAGCTTAGCTTACAGGGTTGATGGCTACACCTTC
J gene: TRBJ2-3; clone size: NA; V gene: TRBV11-3; D gene: NA; CDR3 protein: CASSLSGTDTQYF; CDR3 DNA: TGTGCCAGCAGCTTGAGCGGGACAGATACGCAGTATTTT
J gene: TRBJ1-4; clone size: few; V gene: TRBV12-3/TRBV12-4; D gene: NA; CDR3 protein: CASSVIEHEKLFF; CDR3 DNA: TGTGCCAGCAGTGTTATCGAACATGAAAAACTGTTTTTT
J gene: TRBJ1-5; clone size: NA; V gene: TRBV2; D gene: TRBD1; CDR3 protein: CASSRQGASNQPQHF; CDR3 DNA: TGTGCCAGCAGCAGACAGGGGGCGAGCAATCAGCCCCAGCATTTT
J gene: TRBJ1-3; clone size: NA; V gene: TRBV18; D gene: TRBD1; CDR3 protein: CASSPRGQGGPGNTIYF; CDR3 DNA: TGTGCCAGCTCACCACGAGGACAGGGGGGGCCTGGAAACACCATATATTTT
J gene: TRBJ2-3; clone size: once; V gene: TRBV12-5; D gene: NA; CDR3 protein: CASGLGDTQYF; CDR3 DNA: TGTGCTAGTGGTTTGGGGGATACGCAGTATTTT
J gene: TRBJ2-7; clone size: few; V gene: TRBV28; D gene: TRBD2; CDR3 protein: CASSLWTSGSLTYEQYF; CDR3 DNA: TGTGCCAGCAGTTTGTGGACTAGCGGGAGTCTCACCTACGAGCAGTACTTC
J gene: TRBJ1-3; clone size: NA; V gene: TRBV7-9; D gene: NA; CDR3 protein: CASSLGLGNTIYF; CDR3 DNA: TGTGCCAGCAGCTTAGGGCTCGGAAACACCATATATTTT
J gene: TRBJ2-7; clone size: NA; V gene: TRBV3-1/TRBV3-2; D gene: TRBD2; CDR3 protein: CASSQLAGVDEQYF; CDR3 DNA: TGTGCCAGCAGCCAACTAGCGGGGGTCGACGAGCAGTACTTC
J gene: TRBJ2-3; clone size: NA; V gene: TRBV28; D gene: TRBD2; CDR3 protein: CASSSLAGGPPDTQYF; CDR3 DNA: TGTGCCAGCAGTTCCCTAGCGGGAGGGCCTCCAGATACGCAGTATTTT
J gene: TRBJ2-7; clone size: NA; V gene: TRBV19; D gene: TRBD1; CDR3 protein: CAITGGTYEQYF; CDR3 DNA: TGTGCCATTACAGGGGGGACCTACGAGCAGTACTTC
J gene: TRBJ1-4; clone size: NA; V gene: TRBV29-1; D gene: TRBD1; CDR3 protein: CSVRDSGEKLFF; CDR3 DNA: TGCAGCGTTCGGGACAGTGGGGAAAAACTGTTTTTT
J gene: TRBJ1-1; clone size: NA; V gene: TRBV18; D gene: NA; CDR3 protein: CASSPDRLSLNTEAFF; CDR3 DNA: TGTGCCAGCTCACCCGACAGGCTTTCTCTGAACACTGAAGCTTTCTTT
J gene: TRBJ1-5; clone size: NA; V gene: TRBV19; D gene: TRBD1; CDR3 protein: CASSNLQGNQPQHF; CDR3 DNA: TGTGCCAGTAGTAATCTACAGGGGAATCAGCCCCAGCATTTT
J gene: TRBJ1-1; clone size: NA; V gene: TRBV4-2; D gene: NA; CDR3 protein: CASSQEQVNTEAFF; CDR3 DNA: TGTGCCAGCAGCCAAGAGCAGGTGAACACTGAAGCTTTCTTT
J gene: TRBJ1-2; clone size: NA; V gene: TRBV6-4; D gene: TRBD1; CDR3 protein: CASRPGTGGYGYTF; CDR3 DNA: TGTGCCAGCAGACCCGGGACAGGGGGCTATGGCTACACCTTC
J gene: TRBJ2-2; clone size: NA; V gene: TRBV14; D gene: TRBD2; CDR3 protein: CASSQVPSGATGELFF; CDR3 DNA: TGTGCCAGCAGCCAAGTCCCTAGCGGGGCCACCGGGGAGCTGTTTTTT